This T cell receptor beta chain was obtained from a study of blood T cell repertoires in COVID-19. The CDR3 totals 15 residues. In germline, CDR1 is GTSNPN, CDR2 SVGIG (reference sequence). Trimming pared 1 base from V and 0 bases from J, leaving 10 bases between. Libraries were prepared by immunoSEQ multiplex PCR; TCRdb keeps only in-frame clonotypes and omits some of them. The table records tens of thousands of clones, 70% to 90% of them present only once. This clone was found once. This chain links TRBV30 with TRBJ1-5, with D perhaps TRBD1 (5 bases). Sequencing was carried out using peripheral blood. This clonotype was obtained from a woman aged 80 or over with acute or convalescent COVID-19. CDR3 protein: CAWSGQSYSNQPQHF. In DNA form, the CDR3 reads TGTGCCTGGAGTGGACAGAGCTATAGCAATCAGCCCCAGCATTTT.